Shown below are 8 T cell receptor beta chains from a single sample sequenced in a study of cytomegalovirus exposure and HLA in healthy donors. PCR was performed using 60 Vbeta and 13 Jbeta primers. Data came from immunoSEQ multiplex PCR; TCRdb stores just in-frame clones and leaves some out. The sample holds more than 130,000 clones. Sample: PBMCs. The receptor source for this set is a man between 35 and 55 years old in good health and CMV-seronegative.

The J gene is TRBJ2-7, the V gene TRBV5-1; TRBD1 might be the D (6 bases). The germline CDR1 and CDR2 sequences are SGHRS and YFSETQ. This CDR3 spans 13 amino acids. V lost 0 bases, J lost 3 bases, and 7 bases lay in between. CDR3 sequence: CASSLAGHYEQYF. The CDR3 DNA reads TGCGCCAGCAGCTTGGCGGGACACTACGAGCAGTACTTC.

The V and J genes are TRBV5-1 and TRBJ1-1; D is possibly TRBD1 (5 bases). Germline lookup yields CDR1 SGHRS and CDR2 YFSETQ. There are 15 residues in the CDR3. V was cut by 5 bases and J by 1 base, with 15 bases left in between. The CDR3 DNA reads TGCGCCAGCAGTTCGGGGGGGTCGGAGAACACTGAAGCTTTCTTT. Translating it yields CASSSGGSENTEAFF.

A word on this clone: Other DNA sequences in the sample encode the same CDR3. The chain recombines TRBV6-5 with TRBJ2-1; D gene ambiguous. V was trimmed by 5 bases and J by 7 bases, leaving 6 bases between them. The length of the CDR3 is 11 residues. Germline CDR1 and CDR2: MNHEY and SVGAGI. Here the CDR3 DNA reads TGTGCCAGCAGTAGCTTAAATGAGCAGTTCTTC. It specifies CASSSLNEQFF.

V is TRBV13 and J is TRBJ2-1; 8 nucleotides align to TRBD2. In germline, CDR1 is PRHDT, CDR2 FYEKMQ (reference sequence). This CDR3 contains 16 residues. The ends lost 5 bases at V and 2 bases at J; junction bases unmatched: 8. The CDR3 spells CASSVAGLSPYNEQFF. For the CDR3, the DNA is TGTGCCAGCAGCGTAGCGGGACTATCCCCCTACAATGAGCAGTTCTTC.

This chain links TRBV6-5 with TRBJ1-3; 7 bases line up with TRBD1. Germline lookup yields CDR1 MNHEY and CDR2 SVGAGI. The V and J ends lost 0 bases and 2 bases, in that order; junction bases with no gene match: 1. The CDR3 spans 15 residues. This chain's CDR3 is CASSYSTGAGNTIYF. CDR3 sequence (DNA): TGTGCCAGCAGTTACTCCACAGGGGCTGGAAACACCATATATTTT.

V usage is TRBV4-2 and J usage is TRBJ2-7, with 11 bases that match TRBD1. The CDR3 contains 17 residues. Germline CDR1 LGHNA, CDR2 YNFKEQ. V shed 0 bases, J shed 2 bases, and the junction held 6 bases outside the gene matches. The CDR3 here is CASSQEGGTGGAYEQYF. In DNA form, the CDR3 reads TGTGCCAGCAGCCAAGAAGGCGGGACAGGGGGGGCCTACGAGCAGTACTTC.

The chain's CDR3 is CASSLREFSGEAFF. CDR3 nucleotides: TGTGCCAGCAGTTTAAGGGAGTTCTCCGGTGAAGCTTTCTTT. The rearrangement uses TRBV28 and TRBJ1-1; D ambiguous. The CDR3 has 14 amino acids. Germline V gene data show CDR1 as MDHEN and CDR2 as SYDVKM. The V and J ends lost 2 bases and 7 bases respectively, with 14 bases between them.

This chain joins TRBV14 and TRBJ1-4; D gene unclear. The CDR3 is made up of 15 amino acids. The germline CDR1 and CDR2 sequences are SGHDN and FVKESK. V was trimmed by 0 bases and J by 8 bases, leaving 13 bases between them. The CDR3 loop is CASSQDGSLREKLFF. In DNA form, the CDR3 reads TGTGCCAGCAGCCAAGATGGGAGTTTGAGAGAAAAACTGTTTTTT.